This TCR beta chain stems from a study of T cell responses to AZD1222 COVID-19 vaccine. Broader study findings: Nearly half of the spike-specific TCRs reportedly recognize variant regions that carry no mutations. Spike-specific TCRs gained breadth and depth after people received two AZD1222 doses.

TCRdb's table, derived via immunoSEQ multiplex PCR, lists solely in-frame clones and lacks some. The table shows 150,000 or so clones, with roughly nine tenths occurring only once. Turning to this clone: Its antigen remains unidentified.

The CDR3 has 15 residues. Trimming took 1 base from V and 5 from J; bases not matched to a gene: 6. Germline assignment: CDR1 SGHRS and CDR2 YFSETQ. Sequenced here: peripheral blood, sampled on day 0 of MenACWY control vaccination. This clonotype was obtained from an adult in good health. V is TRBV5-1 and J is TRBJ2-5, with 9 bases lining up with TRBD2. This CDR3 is CASSLSLAGSETQYF. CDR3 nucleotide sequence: TGCGCCAGCAGCTTGAGCCTAGCGGGGAGCGAGACCCAGTACTTC.